A selection of T cell receptor beta chains follows, all from one sample in a study of beta chain features in type 1 diabetes. Profiling relied on immunoSEQ multiplex PCR, and the TCRdb table lists in-frame clones only, not all of them. The sample holds some 250,000 clones, under 13% seen once. Sample: naive CD4+ T cells from blood. These receptor sequences come from a man aged 30-40 years with type 1 diabetes. CDR3s include the opening cysteine and the closing phenylalanine or tryptophan. The D gene is left open where the match is weak. A row's size may be missing; if present it is once, few, many or a size class.

v_call: TRBV30
clone_size: few
j_call: TRBJ2-3
d_call: -
cdr3_length: 15
cdr3_aa: CAWGTLQLFTDTQYF
cdr3_nt: TGTGCCTGGGGTACGCTACAGCTCTTCACAGATACGCAGTATTTT

v_call: TRBV6-5
clone_size: once
j_call: TRBJ2-7
d_call: TRBD2
cdr3_length: 16
cdr3_aa: CASSYKRTSSGGKQYF
cdr3_nt: TGTGCCAGCAGTTATAAGCGGACTAGCAGCGGAGGGAAGCAGTACTTC

v_call: TRBV6-5
clone_size: -
j_call: TRBJ2-3
d_call: TRBD2
cdr3_length: 16
cdr3_aa: CASSYSGTRGVLVQYF
cdr3_nt: TGTGCCAGCAGTTACTCAGGGACTAGAGGGGTTTTGGTGCAGTATTTT

v_call: TRBV6-5
clone_size: few
j_call: TRBJ2-1
d_call: -
cdr3_length: 12
cdr3_aa: CASSYPLGEQFF
cdr3_nt: TGTGCCAGCAGTTACCCCCTAGGCGAGCAGTTCTTC

v_call: TRBV4-2
clone_size: few
j_call: TRBJ2-5
d_call: TRBD2
cdr3_length: 15
cdr3_aa: CASSPISGGQDSQYF
cdr3_nt: TGTGCCAGCAGCCCAATAAGCGGGGGACAAGATTCCCAGTACTTC

v_call: TRBV29-1
clone_size: -
j_call: TRBJ2-3
d_call: TRBD2
cdr3_length: 12
cdr3_aa: CSVEEPGLASYF
cdr3_nt: TGCAGCGTTGAGGAACCGGGACTAGCGTCGTATTTT

v_call: TRBV5-1
clone_size: few
j_call: TRBJ2-3
d_call: TRBD2
cdr3_length: 15
cdr3_aa: CASAISGGATDTQYF
cdr3_nt: TGCGCCAGCGCAATTAGCGGGGGGGCAACAGATACGCAGTATTTT

v_call: TRBV6-6
clone_size: -
j_call: TRBJ1-5
d_call: -
cdr3_length: 14
cdr3_aa: CASSYSPGDQPQHF
cdr3_nt: TGTGCCAGCAGTTACTCCCCAGGGGATCAGCCCCAGCATTTT

v_call: TRBV9
clone_size: -
j_call: TRBJ2-2
d_call: TRBD1
cdr3_length: 17
cdr3_aa: CASSVLGQAGNTGELFF
cdr3_nt: TGTGCCAGCAGCGTATTGGGACAGGCGGGGAACACCGGGGAGCTGTTTTTT

v_call: TRBV19
clone_size: few
j_call: TRBJ2-1
d_call: -
cdr3_length: 12
cdr3_aa: CASSTLYNEQFF
cdr3_nt: TGTGCCAGTAGTACCCTCTACAATGAGCAGTTCTTC

v_call: TRBV15
clone_size: -
j_call: TRBJ2-7
d_call: TRBD1
cdr3_length: 12
cdr3_aa: CATSPQGDEQYF
cdr3_nt: TGTGCCACCAGCCCCCAGGGGGACGAGCAGTACTTC

v_call: TRBV7-2
clone_size: -
j_call: TRBJ2-3
d_call: -
cdr3_length: 15
cdr3_aa: CATNFFRASTDTQYF
cdr3_nt: TGTGCCACCAACTTTTTCAGGGCTTCCACAGATACGCAGTATTTT

v_call: TRBV18
clone_size: few
j_call: TRBJ2-3
d_call: TRBD2
cdr3_length: 17
cdr3_aa: CASSPVGTSGFTDTQYF
cdr3_nt: TGTGCCAGCTCACCAGTTGGGACTAGCGGGTTCACAGATACGCAGTATTTT

v_call: TRBV19
clone_size: -
j_call: TRBJ2-1
d_call: TRBD2
cdr3_length: 16
cdr3_aa: CASSIVRGGVISEQFF
cdr3_nt: TGTGCCAGTAGTATAGTGCGCGGGGGGGTAATCAGTGAGCAGTTCTTC

v_call: TRBV7-2
clone_size: -
j_call: TRBJ1-2
d_call: TRBD1
cdr3_length: 15
cdr3_aa: CASSLARQGIGGYTF
cdr3_nt: TGTGCCAGCAGCTTAGCCAGACAGGGGATCGGTGGCTACACCTTC

v_call: TRBV11-1
clone_size: -
j_call: TRBJ2-1
d_call: -
cdr3_length: 13
cdr3_aa: CASSLGLYNEQFF
cdr3_nt: TGTGCCAGCAGCTTAGGACTTTACAATGAGCAGTTCTTC

v_call: TRBV6-5
clone_size: -
j_call: TRBJ2-5
d_call: TRBD1
cdr3_length: 15
cdr3_aa: CASSLRGQRQETQYF
cdr3_nt: TGTGCCAGCAGTTTAAGGGGACAGCGCCAAGAGACCCAGTACTTC

v_call: TRBV7-9
clone_size: few
j_call: TRBJ1-2
d_call: TRBD1
cdr3_length: 16
cdr3_aa: CASSLVLIEQGYGYTF
cdr3_nt: TGTGCCAGCAGCTTAGTACTGATTGAACAGGGGTATGGCTACACCTTC

v_call: TRBV5-1
clone_size: few
j_call: TRBJ1-4
d_call: -
cdr3_length: 14
cdr3_aa: CASSLPGGGEKLFF
cdr3_nt: TGCGCCAGCAGCTTGCCCGGAGGCGGTGAAAAACTGTTTTTT

v_call: TRBV29-1
clone_size: few
j_call: TRBJ2-3
d_call: TRBD1
cdr3_length: 11
cdr3_aa: CSVDRGDTQYF
cdr3_nt: TGCAGCGTTGACAGGGGGGATACGCAGTATTTT

v_call: TRBV5-1
clone_size: -
j_call: TRBJ1-1
d_call: -
cdr3_length: 13
cdr3_aa: CASSPRTSTEAFF
cdr3_nt: TGCGCCAGCAGCCCCCGGACATCCACTGAAGCTTTCTTT

v_call: TRBV2
clone_size: -
j_call: TRBJ1-1
d_call: -
cdr3_length: 14
cdr3_aa: CASSDSGPNTEAFF
cdr3_nt: TGTGCCAGCAGTGACTCAGGGCCCAACACTGAAGCTTTCTTT

v_call: TRBV6-6
clone_size: -
j_call: TRBJ2-7
d_call: -
cdr3_length: 16
cdr3_aa: CASSGTRRGPTYEQYF
cdr3_nt: TGTGCCAGCAGTGGCACTAGGCGGGGGCCCACCTACGAGCAGTACTTC

v_call: TRBV7-2
clone_size: few
j_call: TRBJ2-5
d_call: TRBD1
cdr3_length: 14
cdr3_aa: CASSRDRTQETQYF
cdr3_nt: TGTGCCAGCAGCCGGGACAGGACTCAAGAGACCCAGTACTTC

v_call: TRBV7-9
clone_size: -
j_call: TRBJ1-5
d_call: -
cdr3_length: 12
cdr3_aa: CASSLAGQPQHF
cdr3_nt: TGTGCCAGCAGCTTAGCCGGGCAGCCCCAGCATTTT

v_call: TRBV10-1
clone_size: -
j_call: TRBJ2-7
d_call: -
cdr3_length: 13
cdr3_aa: CASSGDMKGDQYF
cdr3_nt: TGCGCCAGCAGTGGTGATATGAAGGGGGACCAGTACTTC

v_call: TRBV5-1
clone_size: -
j_call: TRBJ2-1
d_call: TRBD2
cdr3_length: 15
cdr3_aa: CASRTTSGGAREQFF
cdr3_nt: TGCGCCAGCAGGACGACTAGCGGGGGGGCCAGGGAGCAGTTCTTC

v_call: TRBV6-6
clone_size: few
j_call: TRBJ2-5
d_call: TRBD1
cdr3_length: 15
cdr3_aa: CASSYGGQAGETQYF
cdr3_nt: TGTGCCAGCAGTTACGGTGGACAGGCGGGAGAGACCCAGTACTTC

v_call: TRBV19
clone_size: -
j_call: TRBJ2-4
d_call: -
cdr3_length: 14
cdr3_aa: CASSIGPEVSLQYF
cdr3_nt: TGTGCCAGTAGTATTGGGCCCGAAGTGTCCCTTCAGTACTTC

v_call: TRBV5-4
clone_size: -
j_call: TRBJ2-3
d_call: TRBD2
cdr3_length: 12
cdr3_aa: CASSSAGEAQYF
cdr3_nt: TGTGCCAGCAGCTCGGCGGGGGAGGCGCAGTATTTT

v_call: TRBV7-9
clone_size: -
j_call: TRBJ1-1
d_call: -
cdr3_length: 13
cdr3_aa: CASSLGSPAEAFF
cdr3_nt: TGTGCCAGCAGCTTAGGATCACCGGCTGAAGCTTTCTTT

v_call: TRBV9
clone_size: -
j_call: TRBJ1-4
d_call: -
cdr3_length: 13
cdr3_aa: CASSVREGEKLFF
cdr3_nt: TGTGCCAGCAGCGTAAGGGAGGGTGAAAAACTGTTTTTT